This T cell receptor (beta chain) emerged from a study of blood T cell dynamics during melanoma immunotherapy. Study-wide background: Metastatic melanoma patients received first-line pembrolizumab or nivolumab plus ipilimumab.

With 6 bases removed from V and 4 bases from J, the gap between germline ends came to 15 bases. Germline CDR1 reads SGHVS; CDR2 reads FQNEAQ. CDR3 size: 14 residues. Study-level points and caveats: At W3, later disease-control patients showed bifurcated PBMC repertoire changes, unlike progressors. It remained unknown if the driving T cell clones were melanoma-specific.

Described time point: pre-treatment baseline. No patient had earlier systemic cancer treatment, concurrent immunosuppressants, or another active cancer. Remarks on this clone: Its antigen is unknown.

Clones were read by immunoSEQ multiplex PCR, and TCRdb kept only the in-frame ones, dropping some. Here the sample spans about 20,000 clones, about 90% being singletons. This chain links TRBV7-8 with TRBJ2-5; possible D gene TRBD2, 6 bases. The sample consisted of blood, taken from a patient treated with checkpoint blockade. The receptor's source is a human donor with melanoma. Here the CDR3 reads CASRRGPPGETQYF. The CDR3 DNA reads TGTGCCAGCAGGCGGGGACCCCCCGGAGAGACCCAGTACTTC.